Following are 32 T cell receptor beta chains from one sample sequenced in a study of blood T cells in healthy people across ages. The authors ran a second PCR of about 7 to 12 cycles using a sample-barcoded 5' primer and a J-beta primer mix. MiXCR, run by TCRdb on the 5' RACE reads, gives a single entry per CDR3 protein. Of some 1.5 million distinct CDR3 sequences detected, about 28% appear once; the ten largest clones hold 7.7%. Sequencing input: blood. These receptor sequences come from a young woman in good health.

In its sample, this clonotype was seen a few times. The chain recombines TRBV3-1 with TRBJ2-1; D is tentatively TRBD1 or TRBD2 (6 bases each). The germline V gene has CDR1 LGHDT and CDR2 YNNKEL (reference sequence). With 3 bases removed from V and 7 bases from J, the gap between germline ends came to 13 bases. The CDR3 contains 14 residues. In DNA form, the CDR3 reads TGTGCCAGCAGCCAGGGGGGCAGAAAAAATGAGCAGTTCTTC. This codes for CASSQGGRKNEQFF.

In its sample, this clonotype was seen a few times. The junction departs from germline at one end; a sequencing error may be responsible. The chain links TRBV7-9 to TRBJ2-1; D not certain. CDR1 is SEHNR, CDR2 FQNEAQ, per germline (reference sequence). The CDR3 is made up of 11 amino acids. This chain's CDR3 is CAGSSDNEQFF. CDR3 nucleotide sequence: TGTGCCGGCAGCTCCGATAATGAGCAGTTCTTC.

This clonotype was seen only a few times. The V call is TRBV4-3, the J call TRBJ2-5, with D possibly matching TRBD2 (5 bases). Trimming cost V 0 bases and J 2 bases, with 10 bases left between them. Per the germline V gene, CDR1 is LGHNA and CDR2 is YSLEER. The CDR3 sequence is 15 residues long. The CDR3 sequence: CASSQDGGVQETQYF. Written as DNA, the CDR3 is TGCGCCAGCAGCCAAGATGGAGGCGTTCAAGAGACCCAGTACTTC.

This sequence joins TRBV3-1 and TRBJ1-2; the D gene is possibly TRBD1 (5 bases). Trimming cost V 0 bases and J 5 bases, with 10 bases left between them. The length of the CDR3 is 14 residues. Germline values: CDR1 LGHDT, CDR2 YNNKEL (reference sequence). The chain's CDR3 is CASSQEGDLYGYTF. The CDR3 nucleotides are TGTGCCAGCAGCCAAGAGGGGGACCTTTATGGCTACACCTTC.

This rearrangement joins TRBV4-3 to TRBJ1-1; no clear D gene. V dropped 0 bases and J dropped 7 bases, with 12 bases sitting between them. The length of the CDR3 is 14 residues. Germline V gene data show CDR1 as LGHNA and CDR2 as YSLEER. The CDR3 DNA follows: TGCGCCAGCAGCCAAGATACCCCGCAGGATGAAGCTTTCTTT. Residues: CASSQDTPQDEAFF.

The chain uses TRBV15 and TRBJ2-3; 12 bases are a match to TRBD2. This CDR3 is built from 18 residues. The junction had 16 bases not matched to a gene; V was cut back by 8 bases and J by 4 bases. Germline CDR1 and CDR2: LNHNV and YYDKDF (reference sequence). The CDR3 DNA reads TGTGCCACCGGACAGTCTGAGACTAGCGGGAGTCTCGCAGATACGCAGTATTTT. This encodes CATGQSETSGSLADTQYF.

This chain joins TRBV12-3 or TRBV12-4 and TRBJ2-7; tentatively, D is TRBD2 (6 bases). The ends were cut back, 4 bases at V and 7 bases at J, with 23 bases in the middle. CDR3 length equals 16 residues. The CDR3 DNA is TGTGCCAGCAGTTCGGGAGATCAGGGTCGTGGCGGGGAGCAGTACTTC. Translation gives CASSSGDQGRGGEQYF.

This clonotype was seen a few times. The chain carries TRBV2 and TRBJ2-1; 7 nucleotides line up with TRBD2. The trim removed 1 base at V and 9 bases at J, leaving 6 bases unmatched. CDR3 length: 14 amino acids. Germline values: CDR1 SNHLY, CDR2 FYNNEI. In DNA, the CDR3 is TGTGCCAGCAGTGAAGGGCGGGGGTTGGTTGAGCAGTTCTTC. Its protein is CASSEGRGLVEQFF.

This clonotype was counted only a few times. The V and J genes are TRBV29-1 and TRBJ2-2, with TRBD1 identical over 7 bases. Losses at the gene ends were 3 bases for V and 1 base for J; bases not matched to a gene: 2. The CDR3 runs to 14 residues. Germline V gives CDR1 SQVTM, CDR2 ANQGSEA. CDR3 sequence: CSVDRGQNTGELFF. CDR3 in DNA: TGCAGCGTTGATAGGGGGCAGAACACCGGGGAGCTGTTTTTT.

Ten or more counts support this clonotype. This chain joins TRBV12-3 or TRBV12-4 and TRBJ1-5; 9 bases fit TRBD1. The length of the CDR3 is 13 residues. V lost 6 bases, J lost 7 bases, and 4 bases stayed unmatched. CDR3 amino acids: CASSRTGDQPQHF. In DNA form, the CDR3 reads TGTGCCAGCAGCCGGACAGGGGACCAGCCCCAGCATTTT.

The rearrangement links TRBV7-2 to TRBJ2-3; 9 positions agree with TRBD2. The germline CDR1 and CDR2 sequences are SGHTA and FQGNSA. CDR3 size: 14 residues. With V trimmed by 8 bases and J by 6 bases, 9 bases remained unmatched. This CDR3 is CASRKREALDTQYF. The CDR3 nucleotides are TGTGCCAGCCGTAAGCGGGAGGCCCTCGATACGCAGTATTTT. The full variable domain, rest sourced from reference TRBV7-2 and TRBJ2-3, is GAGVSQSPSNKVTEKGKDVELRCDPISGHTALYWYRQSLGQGLEFLIYFQGNSAPDKSGLPSDRFSAERTGGSVSTLTIQRTQQEDSAVYLCASRKREALDTQYFGPGTRLTVL.

V gene TRBV24-1 combines with J gene TRBJ2-1, with TRBD2 identical over 9 bases. The V gene's germline CDR1 is KGHDR and CDR2 SFDVKD. CDR3 length: 16 residues. The ends lost 2 bases at V and 2 bases at J; junction bases unmatched: 3. The CDR3 protein is CATSDSSSGTYNEQFF. The CDR3 DNA reads as TGTGCCACCAGTGATTCGTCTAGCGGGACCTACAATGAGCAGTTCTTC.

This clonotype occurred once. This chain uses TRBV6-1 with TRBJ1-1; tentatively, D is TRBD1 (6 bases). The germline V and J ends were trimmed by 5 bases and 10 bases, with 20 bases remaining between them. There are 14 residues in the CDR3. Germline V gene sequence: CDR1 MNHNS, CDR2 SASEGT. The chain's CDR3 is CASSLRDNTRGAFF. CDR3 bases: TGTGCCAGCAGTCTTAGGGACAACACCCGGGGAGCTTTCTTT.

About this clonotype itself: A much larger clone lies one base from this, so it may be a read error. The J gene is TRBJ2-3, the V gene TRBV7-3, with a weak D call TRBD1 (6 bases). Looked up from germline, CDR1 is SGHTA and CDR2 is FQGTGA. This CDR3 is built from 15 residues. The CDR3 DNA sequence: TGTGCCAGCAGCTTAGGGGACACCTCCACAAATACGCAGTATTTT. Translated: CASSLGDTSTNTQYF. Variable domain in full (rest from reference TRBV7-3 and TRBJ2-3): GAGVSQTPSNKVTEKGKYVELRCDPISGHTALYWYRQSLGQGPEFLIYFQGTGAADDSGLPNDRFFAVRPEGSVSTLKIQRTERGDSAVYLCASSLGDTSTNTQYFGPGTRLTVL.

This clonotype was picked up a small number of times. The chain is built from TRBV7-2 and TRBJ2-1; 10 bases align to TRBD2. Germline loops: CDR1 SGHTA, CDR2 FQGNSA. V lost 2 bases and J lost 4; bases outside the gene matches: 11. The length of the CDR3 is 18 residues. CDR3 in DNA: TGTGCCAGCAGCTTAAAGTTCCTAGCGGGAGTCGGGTACAATGAGCAGTTCTTC. Amino acids: CASSLKFLAGVGYNEQFF.

The V call is TRBV6-1, the J call TRBJ1-5; no reliable D call. The CDR3 contains 13 residues. Germline assignment: CDR1 MNHNS and CDR2 SASEGT. V was shortened by 1 base and J by 9 bases, with 10 bases between the two germline ends. CDR3 in amino acids: CASSEGEGSPQHF. For the CDR3, the DNA is TGTGCCAGCAGTGAAGGTGAGGGTTCGCCCCAGCATTTT.

This clonotype came up a few times. The genes are TRBV20-1 and TRBJ2-1, with 14 nucleotides matching TRBD2. The CDR3 totals 15 residues. Germline V gives CDR1 DFQATT, CDR2 SNEGSKA (reference sequence). V trimming: 4 bases; J trimming: 8 bases; junction bases outside the gene matches: 7. The CDR3 DNA is TGCAGTGCTACGCCCGGGACTAGCGGGAGCGATGAGCAGTTCTTC. Amino acid sequence: CSATPGTSGSDEQFF.

V usage is TRBV4-3 and J usage is TRBJ2-5; weak D call: TRBD2 (5 bases). Judging by the DNA end, TRBJ2-7 fits better; the J call may be wrong. The CDR3 loop spans 15 amino acids. Germline lookup yields CDR1 LGHNA and CDR2 YSLEER. CDR3 sequence reads: CASSHGSRSGDEQYF. CDR3 sequence (DNA): TGCGCCAGCAGCCATGGGTCGAGAAGCGGCGACGAGCAGTACTTC.

The CDR3 region is CASSQSAGVDTIYF. The CDR3, as DNA: TGCGCCAGCAGCCAATCCGCGGGGGTGGACACCATATATTTT. The chain uses TRBV4-3 and TRBJ1-3, with a possible D match to TRBD1 (5 bases). The CDR3 sequence is 14 residues long. Germline values: CDR1 LGHNA, CDR2 YSLEER. Trimming took off 2 bases at V and 8 bases at J, with 13 bases between the two ends.

This clonotype occurred many times. The chain recombines TRBV5-1 with TRBJ2-1; 9 bases align to TRBD2. J gave up 2 bases and V 6 bases, and 3 bases lay outside the gene matches. Per the germline V gene, CDR1 is SGHRS and CDR2 is YFSETQ. The CDR3 length is 14 residues. In DNA form, the CDR3 reads TGCGCCAGCATGCCTAGCGGGGCCTACAATGAGCAGTTCTTC. This translates into CASMPSGAYNEQFF.

This clonotype was seen only a few times. In DNA form, the CDR3 reads TGTGCCTGGAGGGGACAGGGGGCAGCAAGAGAGACCCAGTACTTC. Its protein is CAWRGQGAARETQYF. This chain connects TRBV30 to TRBJ2-5, with 12 bases aligning to TRBD1. CDR3 size: 15 residues. Trimming at V came to 3 bases and at J to 4 bases, leaving 6 bases not matched to a gene. Germline V lookup: CDR1 GTSNPN, CDR2 SVGIG (reference sequence).

This clonotype was observed at least ten times. This chain links TRBV6-6 with TRBJ1-4; a possible D gene is TRBD1 (5 bases). CDR1 MNHNY and CDR2 SVGAGI come from the germline V gene (reference sequence). The CDR3 spans 15 residues. The V gene lost 2 bases and the J gene lost 7 bases, with 14 bases spanning the gap. The DNA of the CDR3 is TGTGCCAGCAGTTACCAGGGAGGCAAGGGTGAAAAACTGTTTTTT. Translation: CASSYQGGKGEKLFF.

Many counts were recorded for this clonotype. The rearrangement joins TRBV4-3 to TRBJ1-6, with 7 bases aligning to TRBD1. V was pared by 1 base and J by 7 bases, with 7 bases of the junction left unmatched. This CDR3 has 16 amino acids. Looked up from germline, CDR1 is LGHNA and CDR2 is YSLEER. Here the CDR3 reads CASSQVPGQPNSPLHF. Here the CDR3 DNA reads TGCGCCAGCAGCCAAGTACCGGGACAGCCGAATTCACCCCTCCACTTT.

The rearrangement uses TRBV28 and TRBJ2-7; the D gene is possibly TRBD2 (5 bases). CDR3 length: 13 amino acids. From germline, CDR1 is MDHEN and CDR2 SYDVKM. V was clipped by 4 bases and J by 9 bases, with 16 bases between them. The CDR3 here is CASSSRWERPQYF. For the CDR3, the DNA is TGTGCCAGCAGTTCTCGGTGGGAGCGGCCGCAGTACTTC.

CDR3 protein: CASSSKQGSGYTF. CDR3 bases: TGTGCCAGCAGCTCCAAACAGGGCTCTGGCTACACCTTC. The chain uses TRBV7-9 and TRBJ1-2; TRBD1 might be the D (6 bases). V was clipped by 4 bases and J by 7 bases, with 13 bases between them. The CDR3 runs 13 residues. In germline, CDR1 is SEHNR, CDR2 FQNEAQ (reference sequence). Full variable domain (missing parts from reference TRBV7-9 and TRBJ1-2): DTGVSQNPRHKITKRGQNVTFRCDPISEHNRLYWYRQTLGQGPEFLTYFQNEAQLEKSRLLSDRFSAERPKGSFSTLEIQRTEQGDSAMYLCASSSKQGSGYTFGSGTRLTVV.

The CDR3 sequence is CASSIDPSTDTQYF. CDR3 DNA sequence: TGTGCCAGTAGTATTGATCCGAGCACAGATACGCAGTATTTT. The chain couples TRBV19 to TRBJ2-3; D unresolved. CDR3 length equals 14 residues. V was shortened by 3 bases and J by 0 bases, with 7 bases between the two germline ends. From germline, CDR1 is LNHDA and CDR2 SQIVND (reference sequence).

The chain is built from TRBV5-1 and TRBJ2-1; D is perhaps TRBD2 (5 bases). CDR1 is SGHRS, CDR2 YFSETQ, per germline. The germline V and J ends were trimmed by 4 bases and 3 bases, with 17 bases remaining between them. This CDR3 is built from 16 residues. CDR3 coding DNA: TGCGCCAGCAGCGCCTGGACTCAATTACTCTACAATGAGCAGTTCTTC. Amino acid sequence: CASSAWTQLLYNEQFF.

To note about this clonotype: One base away lies a much larger clone, so this may be a sequencing read error. The chain has TRBV6-5 and TRBJ2-1; 7 bases are a match to TRBD1. V lost 10 bases and J lost 10; bases outside the gene matches: 13. The CDR3 totals 13 residues. From germline, CDR1 is MNHEY and CDR2 SVGAGI. As DNA, the CDR3 is TGTGCCACCGGACGACAGGGTCCCTACGAGCAGTTCTTC. This sequence encodes CATGRQGPYEQFF.

The chain couples TRBV9 to TRBJ2-1; D is unclear. With 4 bases removed from V and 9 bases from J, the gap between germline ends came to 17 bases. This CDR3 is 14 amino acids long. The germline V gene has CDR1 SGDLS and CDR2 YYNGEE. CDR3: CASSPRALLGEQFF. The CDR3 region has the DNA TGTGCCAGCAGCCCTCGAGCTCTCTTGGGTGAGCAGTTCTTC.

A few counts support this clonotype. J is TRBJ2-3 and V is TRBV12-3 or TRBV12-4; no clear D gene. The CDR3 contains 12 residues. The ends were cut back, 6 bases at V and 5 bases at J, with 9 bases in the middle. In DNA form, the CDR3 reads TGTGCCAGCAGATATCACGTAGATACGCAGTATTTT. Its protein product is CASRYHVDTQYF.

The CDR3 sequence is CASSQEPQPGMNTEAFF. Here the CDR3 DNA reads TGCGCCAGCAGCCAAGAACCCCAGCCAGGGATGAACACTGAAGCTTTCTTT. V is TRBV4-1 and J is TRBJ1-1; possibly TRBD1 for D (5 bases). CDR3 length equals 17 residues. Germline V gives CDR1 MGHRA, CDR2 YSYEKL. Trimming took 0 bases from V and 0 from J, leaving 14 bases between them.

CDR3 sequence reads: CASSDSYGGETTDTQYF. CDR3 in DNA: TGTGCCAGCAGCGACTCCTACGGGGGGGAGACCACAGATACGCAGTATTTT. The rearrangement uses TRBV9 and TRBJ2-3, with 8 positions matching TRBD2. This CDR3 spans 17 amino acids. With 3 bases clipped from V and 2 bases from J, the junction kept 11 bases outside the gene matches. Germline values: CDR1 SGDLS, CDR2 YYNGEE.